The clone carrying this T cell receptor beta chain was found many times. Its antigen remains unidentified. The CDR3 covers 14 residues. Trimming cost V 1 base and J 0 bases, with 7 bases left between them. From germline, CDR1 is SEHNR and CDR2 FQNEAQ (reference sequence). The sample originates from a study of T cells in Graves' hyperthyroidism and ophthalmopathy. Findings and limits, study-wide: Expanded thyroid clonotypes (above 0.001) were mostly also found in blood.

Orbital computed tomography, thyroid ultrasound, serum thyroxine and TRAb, and clinical symptoms together informed the diagnoses. Amplified TCR beta CDR3 regions came from RNA transcripts. In the first-round RT-PCR of the TCR CDR3, the HTBI primer set was used. TCRdb re-derived calls from the multiplex PCR reads in MiXCR, one entry per CDR3 protein. The sample yields nearly 600,000 distinct CDR3 sequences, 13% to 15% seen once. This sequence originates from a woman younger than 35 with Graves' ophthalmopathy. The J gene is TRBJ2-7, the V gene TRBV7-9; D call uncertain. The sequenced material came from blood. The CDR3 region has the DNA TGTGCCAGCAGCTTAGACCGGAGCTCCTACGAGCAGTACTTC. As protein: CASSLDRSSYEQYF.